Detailed here is one TCR beta chain. Produced via immunoSEQ multiplex PCR; TCRdb's table is partial and in-frame only. The sample has about 82,000 clones, more than 85% seen once; the top ten hold more than 8%. The record originates from a study of PD-L1 blockade in urothelial cancer. The material was PBMCs, obtained around atezolizumab (anti-PD-L1) treatment. This TCR derives from a man between 60 and 75 years old with urothelial cancer.

The CDR3 spells CASSLGQAESYNSPLHF. The CDR3 DNA follows: TGCGCCAGCAGCCTCGGACAGGCTGAATCCTATAATTCACCCCTCCACTTT. This rearrangement joins TRBV10-2 to TRBJ1-6; 7 bases match TRBD1. CDR1 and CDR2 (germline): WSHSY, SAAADI. Germline trimming cut 6 bases from V and 1 base from J; bases unmatched to any gene: 9. CDR3 length: 17 residues.